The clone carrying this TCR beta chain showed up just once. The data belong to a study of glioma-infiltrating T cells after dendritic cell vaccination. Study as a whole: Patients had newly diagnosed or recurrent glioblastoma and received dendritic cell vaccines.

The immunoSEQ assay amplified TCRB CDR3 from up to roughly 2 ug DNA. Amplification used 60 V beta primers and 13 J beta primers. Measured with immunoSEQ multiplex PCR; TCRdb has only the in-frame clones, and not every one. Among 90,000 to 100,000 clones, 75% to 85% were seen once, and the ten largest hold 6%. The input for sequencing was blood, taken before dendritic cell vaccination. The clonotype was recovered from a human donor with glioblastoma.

The CDR3 spells CASSPVLTGELFF. For the CDR3, the DNA is TGTGCCAGCAGTCCTGTACTAACCGGGGAGCTGTTTTTT. This chain links TRBV6-5 with TRBJ2-2, with D unclear. Trimming removed 5 bases at V and 5 bases at J, with 9 bases between. The germline gives CDR1 MNHEY, CDR2 SVGAGI. The CDR3 is made up of 13 amino acids.